One and the same sample provided the 11 T cell receptor beta chains below, sequenced in a study of blood T cell repertoires in COVID-19 (TCRdb year 2020). Receptor libraries were prepared by the immunoSEQ multiplex PCR assay. TCRdb stores this immuneACCESS table with in-frame sequences only. Part of the clones is absent; in the studies checked, under half of the shortfall reflects unresolved V genes, and no reason is known for the rest. The sample has around 250,000 clones on record, 90% of them singletons. Around 2.3% of the sample lies in the top ten. Material for sequencing was peripheral blood. These receptors all stem from a woman aged 55 to 70 with COVID-19, enrolled during active disease.

The chain has TRBV5-5 and TRBJ2-1, with a possible D match to TRBD1 (6 bases). The CDR3 is 18 residues long. The V end lost 0 bases, the J end lost 7 bases, and 23 bases lay between the germline ends. Germline CDR1 reads SGHKS; CDR2 reads YYEKEE (reference sequence). The CDR3 DNA follows: TGTGCCAGCAGCTTGGGAAGGGTGAACAGGGTCGAGAAAAATGAGCAGTTCTTC. Amino acid sequence: CASSLGRVNRVEKNEQFF.

This clone was counted between two and nine times. The identical CDR3 is also encoded by other nucleotide sequences in the sample. The genes are TRBV7-3 and TRBJ1-1, with 8 bases aligning to TRBD1. CDR1 is SGHTA, CDR2 FQGTGA, per germline. The CDR3 contains 13 residues. Losses at the gene ends were 4 bases for V and 7 bases for J; bases not matched to a gene: 5. This chain's CDR3 is CASSSGTGGEAFF. The CDR3 DNA is TGTGCCAGCAGCTCAGGGACAGGCGGTGAAGCTTTCTTT.

The J gene is TRBJ2-7, the V gene TRBV6-2 or TRBV6-3, with TRBD1 identical over 8 bases. Trimming at V came to 6 bases and at J to 6 bases, leaving 7 bases not matched to a gene. Germline V gene lookup returns CDR1 MNHEY and CDR2 SVGEGT. This CDR3 has 13 residues. CDR3 nucleotides: TGTGCCAGCAGCCGACAGGGGACCGGCGAGCAGTACTTC. This encodes CASSRQGTGEQYF.

This chain joins TRBV7-2 and TRBJ2-4, with TRBD2 matching over 8 bases. This CDR3 is built from 15 residues. CDR1 and CDR2 (germline): SGHTA, FQGNSA. With 2 bases clipped from V and 8 bases from J, the junction kept 8 bases outside the gene matches. The CDR3 DNA follows: TGTGCCAGCAGCTTAAGTCGGGGGGGCCATGACATTCAGTACTTC. It encodes CASSLSRGGHDIQYF.

The chain is built from TRBV10-3 and TRBJ2-7; 9 bases are shared with TRBD2. Looked up from germline, CDR1 is ENHRY and CDR2 is SYGVKD. V lost 8 bases, J lost 3 bases, and 8 bases stayed unmatched. This CDR3 contains 14 residues. CDR3 sequence (DNA): TGTGCCATCCGCGGGGGGGGGATTCTCTACGAGCAGTACTTC. Encoded protein: CAIRGGGILYEQYF.

The V gene is TRBV7-2, the J gene TRBJ1-3; possibly TRBD1 for D (5 bases). V was clipped by 1 base and J by 0 bases, with 7 bases between them. This CDR3 region has 15 residues. Germline V gene data show CDR1 as SGHTA and CDR2 as FQGNSA. In DNA form, the CDR3 reads TGTGCCAGCAGCTTAGACAGGTTCTCTGGAAACACCATATATTTT. Translating it yields CASSLDRFSGNTIYF.

The gene calls are TRBV7-2 and TRBJ2-7; 10 nucleotides match TRBD2. CDR1 and CDR2 (germline): SGHTA, FQGNSA. The CDR3 is made up of 16 amino acids. V was pared by 6 bases and J by 2 bases, with 10 bases of the junction left unmatched. CDR3 nucleotide sequence: TGTGCCAGCAGTTTGAGTAGCGGGGGGTCTACCTACGAGCAGTACTTC. Encoded protein: CASSLSSGGSTYEQYF.

V gene TRBV5-4 combines with J gene TRBJ2-1, with D possibly being TRBD2 (7 bases). This CDR3 contains 15 residues. The V end lost 0 bases, the J end lost 1 base, and 8 bases lay between the germline ends. CDR1 SGHNT and CDR2 YYREEE come from the germline V gene (reference sequence). The CDR3 DNA sequence: TGTGCCAGCAGCTTGGAGGGGGGGTCCTACAATGAGCAGTTCTTC. Amino acid sequence: CASSLEGGSYNEQFF.

The J gene is TRBJ1-2, the V gene TRBV7-8, with D possibly matching TRBD1 (5 bases). CDR1 is SGHVS, CDR2 FQNEAQ, per germline. This CDR3 is 16 amino acids long. Trimming removed 1 base at V and 8 bases at J, with 20 bases between. Here the CDR3 DNA reads TGTGCCAGCAGCTTAGAGAGACAGAACGGTCCCTGGGGCTACACCTTC. Encoded protein: CASSLERQNGPWGYTF.

This chain links TRBV15 with TRBJ2-1, with TRBD2 matching 9 bases. The ends lost 7 bases at V and 4 bases at J; junction bases unmatched: 2. The CDR3 has 13 residues. Germline V gives CDR1 LNHNV, CDR2 YYDKDF (reference sequence). CDR3 DNA: TGTGCCACCACTAGCGGGGCTTACAATGAGCAGTTCTTC. Protein sequence: CATTSGAYNEQFF.

Here the CDR3 reads CASSGQNYGYTF. Here the CDR3 DNA reads TGTGCCAGCTCGGGACAGAACTATGGCTACACCTTC. The chain uses TRBV18 and TRBJ1-2; 7 bases align to TRBD1. CDR1 KGHSH and CDR2 LQKENI come from the germline V gene. The V and J ends lost 6 bases and 2 bases, in that order; junction bases with no gene match: 0. The CDR3 covers 12 residues.